The sequence of this TCR beta chain was determined in a study of blood T cell repertoires in COVID-19 (TCRdb year 2020). Describing the broader study: Samples from collaborators originated in the United States, Italy and Spain and spanned both the acute and convalescent phases of COVID-19. The material from the prospective study consisted of cDNA or gDNA derived from T cells, B-cell-depleted T cells, or PBMCs. The dataset comprised deeply sampled blood TCRbeta repertoires from subjects exposed to, actively infected with, or recovered from COVID-19. The repertoires were released in a freely available public database intended as a resource for research on the immune response to SARS-CoV-2. Samples came from the ongoing ImmuneRACE study (first 160 participants) plus 1,254 subjects from 6 global collaborators. The sample metadata nearly always contained a de-identified subject ID, COVID-19 status, age in years and sex. HLA class I and class II types, where available, came from metadata supplied by the sample provider rather than from assay-based typing. Overall study results and their limits: The quantity of clinical and demographic metadata differed by source and by participant and was supplied without curation.

Relative to germline, V is 3 bases shorter and J is 5 bases shorter, with 17 bases between their ends. Taken from the germline V gene (reference sequence), the CDR1 and CDR2 loops are SGHNT and YYREEE. Counted from cysteine to phenylalanine, this CDR3 has 15 amino acids. The CDR3 DNA has 45 bases and is translated from base 1. Enrolling through a virtual design, the prospective study's participants ranged in age from roughly 18 to 89 years and lived across 24 United States geographic areas. In the prospective study, cohorts were assigned on the basis of participant-reported clinical history obtained from a screening survey and a study questionnaire. Recovered participants in ImmuneRACE Cohort 3 were defined by two consecutive negative NP/OP PCR tests, clearance by a healthcare professional, or resolution of symptoms. Mobile phlebotomists in the prospective study collected whole blood, serum and a nasopharyngeal or oropharyngeal swab from every participant. Prospective study participants could optionally give additional blood draws and questionnaires over an approximately two-month period. Blood samples from the prospective study were shipped frozen or at room temperature prior to DNA extraction.

Remarks on this clone: Its antigen is currently not known. No quality values exist for individual bases; no much larger clone is one base distant.

TCRbeta CDR3 regions were amplified from genomic DNA using the immunoSEQ Assay, a bias-controlled multiplex PCR. The published analysis was carried out like this. Nucleated cell counts per sample were estimated from amplification of reference gene primers within the assay. Sequence reads were collapsed and filtered to measure the absolute abundance of every unique TCRbeta CDR3 rearrangement. For each sample, productive Simpson clonality was calculated as the square root of Simpson's diversity index across productive rearrangements. Held by TCRdb, this immuneACCESS table contains in-frame sequences only and omits some clones. Under half of the omission traces to an unresolved V gene where checked; the cause of the rest is unknown. The V and J calls and clone size were taken over from that table, and D and trimming were inferred from the DNA. Counted in this sample were 250,000 to 400,000 clones; over 85% of them appeared once. Around 2.5% of the sample is held by the ten biggest clonotypes.

The sequenced sample was PBMCs or T cells enriched from blood (not recorded which). The receptor comes from a man aged 55 to 70 who had recovered from COVID-19. The V gene is TRBV5-4 and the J gene is TRBJ1-2, with the identity of the D gene unclear. The nucleotide sequence reads TGTGCCAGCAGCTCGCCCGTGGACGGGGTTTATGGCTACACCTTC. The encoded protein is CASSSPVDGVYGYTF. The entire variable domain, with the stretches around the CDR3 drawn from the reference TRBV5-4 and TRBJ1-2 proteins, is ETGVTQSPTHLIKTRGQQVTLRCSSQSGHNTVSWYQQALGQGPQFIFQYYREEENGRGNFPPRFSGLQFPNYSSELNVNALELDDSALYLCASSSPVDGVYGYTFGSGTRLTVV.